This T cell receptor (beta chain) appears in the sequencing data of a study of CD8 T cells in ankylosing spondylitis. CDR1 is MRHNA and CDR2 is SNTAGT in the germline V gene. The CDR3 has 16 residues. The ends lost 5 bases at V and 5 bases at J; junction bases unmatched: 9. This clonotype was seen at least ten times. The antigen is unknown. Molecular-barcoded quantitative 5'-RACE produced these TCR beta libraries. One entry per CDR3 protein, called by TCRdb with MiXCR from the 5' RACE reads. Here the sample spans tens of thousands of distinct CDR3 sequences, just under 9% being singletons. General observations from the study: Previously reported in reactive arthritis synovial fluid and blood were some of the motif variants. Typical of ankylosing spondylitis blood, it appeared, was a TCR beta motif of roughly eight highly homologous variants. Disease-linked clones proved CD8+ and comparatively uncommon in peripheral blood. Matched ankylosing spondylitis synovial fluid reportedly contained a significantly enriched population of disease-linked clones.

Sequencing was carried out using blood, either unsorted or a sorted T cell fraction (not recorded which). The source is a male donor with ankylosing spondylitis. The V gene is TRBV6-4, the J gene TRBJ2-1, with 10 bases identical to TRBD1. The CDR3 bases are TGTGCCAGCAGTCCGACCACCGGGACAGGGGACAATGAGCAGTTCTTC. Amino acid sequence: CASSPTTGTGDNEQFF.